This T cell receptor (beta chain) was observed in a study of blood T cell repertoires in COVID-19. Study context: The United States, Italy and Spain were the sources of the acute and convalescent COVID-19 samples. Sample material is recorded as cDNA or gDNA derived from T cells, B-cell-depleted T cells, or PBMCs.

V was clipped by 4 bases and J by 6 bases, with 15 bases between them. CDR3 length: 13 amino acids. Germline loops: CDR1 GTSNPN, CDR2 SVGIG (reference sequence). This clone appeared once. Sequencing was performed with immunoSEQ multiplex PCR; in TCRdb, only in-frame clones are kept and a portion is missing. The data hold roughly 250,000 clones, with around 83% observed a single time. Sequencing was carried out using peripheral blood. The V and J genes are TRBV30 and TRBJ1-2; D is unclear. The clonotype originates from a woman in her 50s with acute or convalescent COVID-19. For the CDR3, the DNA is TGTGCCTGGACTATTGGTGCTTCGCATGGCTACACCTTC. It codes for CAWTIGASHGYTF.